The next 27 T cell receptor beta chains were all read from a single sample in a study of T-cell memory formation after mild COVID-19. TCRdb re-analysed the 5' RACE reads in MiXCR, keeping a single row per CDR3 protein. The sample has under 600,000 distinct CDR3 sequences, about 20% seen once. Sequencing was performed on PBMCs or a T cell subset sorted from them (not recorded which). The receptor source for this set is an adult woman who had mild COVID-19 (a few samples of this study predate the infection). Cell type and time point are not known.

This clonotype has only a few counts. The V gene is TRBV11-2, the J gene TRBJ1-2; no clear D gene. Germline V gene lookup returns CDR1 SGHAT and CDR2 FQNNGV. Trimming pared 3 bases from V and 5 bases from J, leaving 16 bases between. This CDR3 spans 15 amino acids. CDR3 sequence: CASSFSPGSGYGYTF. DNA for the CDR3: TGTGCCAGCAGCTTTAGTCCGGGGTCCGGATATGGCTACACCTTC.

The V and J genes are TRBV5-1 and TRBJ2-2; 8 positions agree with TRBD2. V lost 1 base and J lost 0; bases outside the gene matches: 2. Germline CDR1 and CDR2: SGHRS and YFSETQ. CDR3 length equals 16 residues. The CDR3 spells CASSLSAGANTGELFF. The CDR3 DNA reads as TGCGCCAGCAGCTTGTCAGCGGGAGCGAACACCGGGGAGCTGTTTTTT. The full variable domain, in which reference TRBV5-1 and TRBJ2-2 provide the parts outside the CDR3, is KAGVTQTPRYLIKTRGQQVTLSCSPISGHRSVSWYQQTPGQGLQFLFEYFSETQRNKGNFPGRFSGRQFSNSRSEMNVSTLELGDSALYLCASSLSAGANTGELFFGEGSRLTVL.

The DNA for the CDR3 is TGTGCCTGGAGTGTAACGGGGACCGGGGAGCTGTTTTTT. Its translation: CAWSVTGTGELFF. The chain combines TRBV30 with TRBJ2-2, with D maybe TRBD2 (5 bases). This CDR3 is 13 amino acids long. Per germline, CDR1 GTSNPN and CDR2 SVGIG (reference sequence). V dropped 0 bases and J dropped 5 bases, with 7 bases sitting between them. Together with reference TRBV30 and TRBJ2-2, the CDR3 gives the full variable domain: SQTIHQWPATLVQPVGSPLSLECTVEGTSNPNLYWYRQAAGRGLQLLFYSVGIGQISSEVPQNLSASRPQDRQFILSSKKLLLSDSGFYLCAWSVTGTGELFFGEGSRLTVL.

This clonotype was seen more than once but under ten times. The genes are TRBV10-3 and TRBJ2-7; D perhaps matches TRBD2 (6 bases). The germline gives CDR1 ENHRY, CDR2 SYGVKD. V lost 10 bases to trimming and J lost 3 bases, with 22 bases between them. This CDR3 has 15 residues. The CDR3 nucleotides read TGTGCCACCAATGATGGTCGGGGGATTAACTACGAGCAGTACTTC. Its protein is CATNDGRGINYEQYF.

DNA of the CDR3: TGTGCCAGCAGTTGGCCTTGGGGGCCGAATGAAAAACTGTTTTTT. It yields the protein CASSWPWGPNEKLFF. The chain employs TRBV25-1 and TRBJ1-4, with a weak D call TRBD1 (6 bases). V gave up 5 bases and J gave up 5 bases, with 15 bases separating them. The CDR3 is 15 residues long. The germline V gene has CDR1 MGHDK and CDR2 SYGVNS. The whole variable domain, filled in from reference TRBV25-1 and TRBJ1-4, reads EADIYQTPRYLVIGTGKKITLECSQTMGHDKMYWYQQDPGMELHLIHYSYGVNSTEKGDLSSESTVSRIRTEHFPLTLESARPSHTSQYLCASSWPWGPNEKLFFGSGTQLSVL.

This clonotype came up a few times. The genes are TRBV20-1 and TRBJ2-7; TRBD2 agrees at 11 bases. CDR1 is DFQATT and CDR2 is SNEGSKA in the germline V gene (reference sequence). The V and J ends lost 6 bases and 2 bases, in that order; junction bases with no gene match: 12. The CDR3 totals 16 residues. CDR3 in amino acids: CSAYGLAGGTPYEQYF. The CDR3 coding sequence is TGCAGTGCCTACGGGCTAGCGGGGGGTACCCCCTACGAGCAGTACTTC.

The J gene is TRBJ2-7, the V gene TRBV5-1; D not resolved. CDR3 length equals 14 residues. The germline V gene encodes CDR1 SGHRS and CDR2 YFSETQ. Trimming stripped 1 base from V and 1 base from J, with 9 bases between. CDR3 coding DNA: TGCGCCAGCAGCTTGACTGAAGAGTCCTACGAGCAGTACTTC. It codes for CASSLTEESYEQYF.

The genes are TRBV7-9 and TRBJ1-1, with TRBD1 matching 7 bases. The CDR3 is 14 amino acids. The V segment lost 5 bases and the J segment 0 bases; nucleotides outside the gene matches: 3. Per germline, CDR1 SEHNR and CDR2 FQNEAQ (reference sequence). CDR3 nucleotide sequence: TGTGCCAGCAGCATACAGGGGTTGAACACTGAAGCTTTCTTT. Translated: CASSIQGLNTEAFF.

This clonotype has only a few counts. The chain recombines TRBV9 with TRBJ1-6; possible D gene TRBD1, 5 bases. The germline V gene encodes CDR1 SGDLS and CDR2 YYNGEE. This CDR3 has 14 residues. Trimming took 0 bases from V and 8 from J, leaving 9 bases between them. The CDR3 protein is CASSVEGRDSPLHF. The CDR3 DNA sequence: TGTGCCAGCAGCGTAGAGGGGCGGGATTCACCCCTCCACTTT. Full variable domain (missing parts from reference TRBV9 and TRBJ1-6): DSGVTQTPKHLITATGQRVTLRCSPRSGDLSVYWYQQSLDQGLQFLIQYYNGEERAKGNILERFSAQQFPDLHSELNLSSLELGDSALYFCASSVEGRDSPLHFGNGTRLTVT.

This chain uses TRBV12-3 or TRBV12-4 with TRBJ2-7; 11 bases agree with TRBD2. The CDR3 loop spans 14 amino acids. Germline trimming cut 5 bases from V and 3 bases from J; bases unmatched to any gene: 3. CDR3 coding DNA: TGTGCCAGCAGTGCGACTAGCGGGGTCTACGAGCAGTACTTC. It yields the protein CASSATSGVYEQYF.

The chain carries TRBV30 and TRBJ1-5; D possibly corresponds to TRBD1 (5 bases). CDR3 size: 13 residues. The germline V gene has CDR1 GTSNPN and CDR2 SVGIG (reference sequence). V lost 2 bases to trimming and J lost 3 bases, with 8 bases between them. The CDR3 is CAWSKGDNQPQHF. CDR3 DNA: TGTGCCTGGAGTAAAGGGGACAATCAGCCCCAGCATTTT.

This clonotype was counted between two and nine times. This sequence joins TRBV7-2 and TRBJ2-3; 9 bases map to TRBD1. After removal of 1 base from V and 4 bases from J, the junction contained 3 bases not matched to a gene. This CDR3 contains 15 residues. The germline gives CDR1 SGHTA, CDR2 FQGNSA. The CDR3 sequence: CASSLGGTGPDTQYF. CDR3 sequence (DNA): TGTGCCAGCAGCTTAGGTGGGACAGGGCCAGATACGCAGTATTTT.

The chain carries TRBV12-3 or TRBV12-4 and TRBJ1-5; D not resolved. This CDR3 region has 15 residues. The ends were cut back, 4 bases at V and 0 bases at J, with 10 bases in the middle. The CDR3 loop is CASSSITNSNQPQHF. The CDR3 bases are TGTGCCAGCAGTTCGATCACAAATAGCAATCAGCCCCAGCATTTT.

J is TRBJ2-3 and V is TRBV7-9; unclear D gene. The V gene lost 5 bases and the J gene lost 0 bases, with 12 bases spanning the gap. The germline V gene encodes CDR1 SEHNR and CDR2 FQNEAQ (reference sequence). The CDR3 extends over 15 amino acids. The CDR3 DNA reads as TGTGCCAGCAGCCCAGCTGTACTTAGCACAGATACGCAGTATTTT. Protein: CASSPAVLSTDTQYF.

With respect to this clonotype: One end of the junction does not line up with germline, which may come from a read error. The chain employs TRBV2 and TRBJ2-6; TRBD1 might be the D (5 bases). This CDR3 has 18 amino acids. CDR1 SNHLY and CDR2 FYNNEI come from the germline V gene. CDR3 nucleotides: TGTGCCAGCAGTGAAAGGGGTGGGCAGCCGCCTGGGCCCAACGTCCTGACTTTC. Amino acids: CASSERGGQPPGPNVLTF. Full variable domain (rest looked up from reference TRBV2 and TRBJ2-6): EPEVTQTPSHQVTQMGQEVILRCVPISNHLYFYWYRQILGQKVEFLVSFYNNEISEKSEIFDDQFSVERPDGSNFTLKIRSTKLEDSAMYFCASSERGGQPPGPNVLTFGAGSRLTVL.

V gene TRBV11-2 combines with J gene TRBJ1-4, with 7 bases fitting TRBD1. The CDR3 runs to 13 residues. The J segment lost 7 bases and the V segment lost 8 bases, leaving 7 bases of the junction unmatched. CDR1 and CDR2 from the germline V gene are SGHAT and FQNNGV. The CDR3 DNA reads TGTGCCAGCGGACCAGACAGGGCTGAAAAACTGTTTTTT. Residues: CASGPDRAEKLFF. The full variable domain, rest sourced from reference TRBV11-2 and TRBJ1-4, is EAGVAQSPRYKIIEKRQSVAFWCNPISGHATLYWYQQILGQGPKLLIQFQNNGVVDDSQLPKDRFSAERLKGVDSTLKIQPAKLEDSAVYLCASGPDRAEKLFFGSGTQLSVL.

This clonotype came up a few times. J is TRBJ2-7 and V is TRBV20-1; possible D gene TRBD2, 5 bases. This CDR3 region has 13 residues. The V end was cut by 5 bases, the J end by 3 bases, with 14 bases between. In germline, CDR1 is DFQATT, CDR2 SNEGSKA (reference sequence). The CDR3: CSADGLDYYEQYF. In DNA, the CDR3 is TGCAGTGCTGACGGACTTGATTACTACGAGCAGTACTTC.

This clonotype turned up a few times. This chain uses TRBV10-3 with TRBJ2-2; the D is unclear. The ends were cut back, 0 bases at V and 7 bases at J, with 9 bases in the middle. Germline lookup yields CDR1 ENHRY and CDR2 SYGVKD. This CDR3 comprises 14 residues. The CDR3 sequence: CAISESVEVGELFF. CDR3 in DNA: TGTGCCATCAGTGAGTCGGTGGAAGTCGGGGAGCTGTTTTTT.

Worth noting for this clonotype: A clone one base away is much larger, so this may be a read error. The chain couples TRBV5-1 to TRBJ1-6, with D possibly TRBD1 on 5 matching bases. The CDR3 consists of 16 residues. Trimming took 4 bases from V and 9 from J, leaving 20 bases between them. Germline assignment: CDR1 SGHRS and CDR2 YFSETQ. DNA of the CDR3: TGCGCCAGCAGCCAGACGACAGTCCCGAGAGGTTCACCCCTCCACTTT. It translates to CASSQTTVPRGSPLHF. The full variable domain, completed using reference TRBV5-1 and TRBJ1-6, is KAGVTQTPRYLIKTRGQQVTLSCSPISGHRSVSWYQQTPGQGLQFLFEYFSETQRNKGNFPGRFSGRQFSNSRSEMNVSTLELGDSALYLCASSQTTVPRGSPLHFGNGTRLTVT.

The V gene is TRBV7-2, the J gene TRBJ2-7; perhaps TRBD2 as D (6 bases). Germline CDR1 reads SGHTA; CDR2 reads FQGNSA. This CDR3 spans 15 amino acids. Between the trimmed V and J ends, which lost 3 bases and 2 bases, there was a span of 14 bases. The chain's CDR3 is CASSFESGLTYEQYF. The DNA of the CDR3 is TGTGCCAGCAGCTTCGAGAGCGGGCTTACCTACGAGCAGTACTTC.

This CDR3 is CASSPDRVRVDEQYF. The CDR3 DNA is TGCGCCAGCAGCCCGGACAGGGTTCGGGTGGACGAGCAGTACTTC. The V and J genes are TRBV5-1 and TRBJ2-7; 8 nucleotides line up with TRBD1. The V segment lost 4 bases and the J segment 5 bases; nucleotides outside the gene matches: 11. The CDR3 has 15 amino acids. Germline V gene lookup returns CDR1 SGHRS and CDR2 YFSETQ.

This chain joins TRBV29-1 and TRBJ1-1, with unresolved D. CDR1 and CDR2 from the germline V gene are SQVTM and ANQGSEA. Trimming left V 7 bases short and J 7 bases short, with 13 bases between. The CDR3 consists of 11 residues. CDR3 residues: CSAYKGNEAFF. In DNA form, the CDR3 reads TGCAGCGCGTACAAGGGAAATGAAGCTTTCTTT.

This clonotype was counted only a few times. The rearrangement uses TRBV2 and TRBJ1-1; 7 bases match TRBD1. J gave up 5 bases and V 7 bases, and 13 bases lay outside the gene matches. Germline V gene sequence: CDR1 SNHLY, CDR2 FYNNEI. This CDR3 has 15 residues. The CDR3: CASTLQGKGGTEAFF. Written as DNA, the CDR3 is TGTGCCAGCACCTTACAGGGGAAAGGGGGAACTGAAGCTTTCTTT.

V is TRBV4-1 and J is TRBJ1-1; no clear D gene. The CDR3 has 14 amino acids. Germline values: CDR1 MGHRA, CDR2 YSYEKL. V shed 5 bases and J shed 4 bases, with 14 bases lying between them. As DNA, the CDR3 is TGCGCCAGCAGCGGGTTGGACGGCAGCACTGAAGCTTTCTTT. As protein: CASSGLDGSTEAFF.

This clonotype was found a few times. V is TRBV11-2 and J is TRBJ2-3, with 11 bases aligning to TRBD2. CDR1 is SGHAT and CDR2 is FQNNGV in the germline V gene. This CDR3 region has 17 residues. V lost 3 bases to trimming and J lost 2 bases; unmatched junction nucleotides: 7. CDR3: CASSLGLTSGVTDTQYF. The CDR3 coding sequence is TGTGCCAGCAGCTTGGGATTGACTAGCGGGGTCACAGATACGCAGTATTTT. Supplemented by reference TRBV11-2 and TRBJ2-3, the full variable domain reads EAGVAQSPRYKIIEKRQSVAFWCNPISGHATLYWYQQILGQGPKLLIQFQNNGVVDDSQLPKDRFSAERLKGVDSTLKIQPAKLEDSAVYLCASSLGLTSGVTDTQYFGPGTRLTVL.

CDR3 nucleotides: TGTGCCACCAGCAGGCGGGGGACAGGGGTCACTGAAGCTTTCTTT. Its protein is CATSRRGTGVTEAFF. The genes are TRBV15 and TRBJ1-1; 10 nucleotides align to TRBD1. CDR3 size: 15 residues. Germline-derived CDR1 and CDR2 are LNHNV and YYDKDF (reference sequence). V gave up 3 bases and J gave up 4 bases; unmatched junction bases: 5.

This clonotype came up a few times. The chain combines TRBV7-6 with TRBJ2-7, with 11 positions matching TRBD1. V trimming: 1 base; J trimming: 4 bases; junction bases outside the gene matches: 6. The CDR3 covers 16 residues. Germline values: CDR1 SGHVS, CDR2 FNYEAQ. The CDR3 loop reads CASSLGMGQGGYEQYF. The CDR3 DNA is TGTGCCAGCAGCTTAGGGATGGGACAGGGGGGTTACGAGCAGTACTTC.